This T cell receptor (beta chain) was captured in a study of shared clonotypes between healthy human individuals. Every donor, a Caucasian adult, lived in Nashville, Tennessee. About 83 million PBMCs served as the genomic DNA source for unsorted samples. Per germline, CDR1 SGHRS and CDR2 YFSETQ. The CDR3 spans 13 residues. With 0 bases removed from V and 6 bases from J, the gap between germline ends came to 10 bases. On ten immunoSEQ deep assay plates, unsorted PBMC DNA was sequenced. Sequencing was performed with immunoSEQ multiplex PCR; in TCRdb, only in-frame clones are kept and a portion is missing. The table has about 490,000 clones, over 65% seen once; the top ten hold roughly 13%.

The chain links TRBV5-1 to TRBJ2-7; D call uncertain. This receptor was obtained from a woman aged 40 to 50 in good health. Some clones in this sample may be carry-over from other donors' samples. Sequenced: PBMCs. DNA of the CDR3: TGCGCCAGCAGCTTGGACCCCTCCGGCGAGCAGTACTTC. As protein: CASSLDPSGEQYF. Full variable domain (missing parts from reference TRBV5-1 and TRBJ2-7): KAGVTQTPRYLIKTRGQQVTLSCSPISGHRSVSWYQQTPGQGLQFLFEYFSETQRNKGNFPGRFSGRQFSNSRSEMNVSTLELGDSALYLCASSLDPSGEQYFGPGTRLTVT.